The next 12 T cell receptor beta chains were all read from a single sample in a study of identical twins. TCRdb re-derived calls from the 5' RACE reads in MiXCR, one entry per CDR3 protein. The repertoire consists of around 960,000 distinct CDR3 sequences, with over 9% occurring once and the leading ten covering 1.5% to 2%. These data were also reused for a study on yellow fever vaccine responses in identical twins.

The specimen was PBMCs. These receptors originate from a woman under 30 in good health.

The chain links TRBV7-9 to TRBJ2-7; D not resolved. Germline assignment: CDR1 SEHNR and CDR2 FQNEAQ (reference sequence). V was pared by 9 bases and J by 2 bases, with 17 bases between. The CDR3 consists of 14 residues. CDR3 residues: CASRRRNGTYEQYV. DNA for the CDR3: TGTGCCAGTAGACGTAGAAACGGAACCTACGAGCAGTACGTC.

This clonotype has only a few counts. The V gene is TRBV18, the J gene TRBJ2-1; no clear D gene. V was cut by 2 bases and J by 5 bases, with 10 bases left in between. Germline V gene lookup returns CDR1 KGHSH and CDR2 LQKENI. The CDR3 has 14 residues. For the CDR3, the DNA is TGTGCCAGCTCACCAGTGGGTCAGAACAATGAGCAGTTCTTC. Protein product: CASSPVGQNNEQFF.

V gene TRBV19 combines with J gene TRBJ2-1; 7 bases line up with TRBD2. In germline, CDR1 is LNHDA, CDR2 SQIVND (reference sequence). The CDR3 extends over 14 amino acids. V trimming: 5 bases; J trimming: 3 bases; junction bases outside the gene matches: 4. The CDR3 nucleotides read TGTGCCAGTAGTGAGCGGGATCTCTACAATGAGCAGTTCTTC. Encoded protein: CASSERDLYNEQFF.

This clonotype appeared a few times. The chain carries TRBV6-2 or TRBV6-3 and TRBJ1-6; 8 bases are shared with TRBD1. Germline CDR1 reads MNHEY; CDR2 reads SVGEGT. The CDR3 runs to 14 residues. The J segment lost 4 bases and the V segment lost 4 bases, leaving 0 bases of the junction unmatched. Here the CDR3 DNA reads TGTGCCAGCAGTTGGGACAGGTATAATTCACCCCTCCACTTT. Amino acids: CASSWDRYNSPLHF.

This clonotype was observed once. The rearrangement uses TRBV28 and TRBJ2-2; D might be TRBD2 (7 bases). Germline CDR1 is MDHEN and CDR2 is SYDVKM. The CDR3 totals 15 residues. Trimming stripped 7 bases from V and 1 base from J, with 13 bases between. CDR3 coding DNA: TGTGCCAGCATTGGGGGGGCAGTGAACACCGGGGAGCTGTTTTTT. Its protein product is CASIGGAVNTGELFF.

Regarding this clonotype: An end of the junction differs from the germline gene, which may be a read error. V usage is TRBV7-9 and J usage is TRBJ2-3, with 10 bases identical to TRBD2. The germline gives CDR1 SEHNR, CDR2 FQNEAQ (reference sequence). The CDR3 sequence is 12 residues long. The CDR3 sequence is CASSPGTSVQNF. CDR3 in DNA: TGTGCCAGCAGCCCCGGGACTAGCGTTCAAAATTTT.

The chain is built from TRBV29-1 and TRBJ2-5; no clear D gene. Looked up from germline, CDR1 is SQVTM and CDR2 is ANQGSEA. V lost 8 bases, J lost 4 bases, and 11 bases lay in between. The CDR3 covers 11 residues. The CDR3 is CSIWVRETQYF. The CDR3 bases are TGCAGCATATGGGTAAGAGAGACCCAGTACTTC.

This clonotype was counted a few times. The chain recombines TRBV20-1 with TRBJ2-2, with 9 bases that match TRBD1. Germline CDR1 DFQATT, CDR2 SNEGSKA (reference sequence). J lost 5 bases, V lost 4 bases, and 8 bases had no gene match. This CDR3 spans 15 amino acids. CDR3 sequence: CSANGQGRTTGELFF. Here the CDR3 DNA reads TGCAGTGCTAACGGACAGGGGAGGACAACCGGGGAGCTGTTTTTT.

CDR3 in amino acids: CASSYRPTGELFF. The CDR3 bases are TGTGCCAGCAGTTATCGGCCCACCGGGGAGCTGTTTTTT. The chain has TRBV12-3 or TRBV12-4 and TRBJ2-2; D not resolved. The CDR3 runs to 13 residues. The V end was cut by 4 bases, the J end by 4 bases, with 7 bases between.

The chain has TRBV21-1 and TRBJ2-5; no check of the table's D call, TRBD1, against the DNA was made. TRBV21-1 is described as a pseudogene. The CDR3 has 17 residues. The DNA of the CDR3 is TGTGCCAGCAGCAAAGCAATGCGGGGCATTATACGGGAGACCCAGTACTTC. It encodes CASSKAMRGIIRETQYF.

Written as DNA, the CDR3 is TGCAGCGTTGAAGACCCGGGACAACTATCCTACAATGAGCAGTTCTTC. It encodes CSVEDPGQLSYNEQFF. This chain joins TRBV29-1 and TRBJ2-1, with a possible D match to TRBD1 (6 bases). CDR3 length: 16 amino acids. CDR1 and CDR2 from the germline V gene are SQVTM and ANQGSEA. V gave up 0 bases and J gave up 1 base, with 13 bases separating them.

This clonotype has more than one count but fewer than ten. The chain employs TRBV20-1 and TRBJ2-2, with 10 nucleotides matching TRBD2. Losses at the gene ends were 7 bases for V and 1 base for J; bases not matched to a gene: 0. The CDR3 extends over 13 amino acids. Germline V gives CDR1 DFQATT, CDR2 SNEGSKA (reference sequence). CDR3 DNA sequence: TGCAGTGGGACTAGCGGGAACACCGGGGAGCTGTTTTTT. Amino acids: CSGTSGNTGELFF.